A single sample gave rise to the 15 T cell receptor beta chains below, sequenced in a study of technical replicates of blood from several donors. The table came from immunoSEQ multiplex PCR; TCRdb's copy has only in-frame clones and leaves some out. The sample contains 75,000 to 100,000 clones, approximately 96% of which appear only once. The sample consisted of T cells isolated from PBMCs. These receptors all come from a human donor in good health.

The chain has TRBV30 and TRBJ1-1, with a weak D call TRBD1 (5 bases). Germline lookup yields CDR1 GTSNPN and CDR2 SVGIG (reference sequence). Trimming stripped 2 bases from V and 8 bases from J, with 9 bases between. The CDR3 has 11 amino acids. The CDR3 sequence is CAWSTDREAFF. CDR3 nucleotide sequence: TGTGCCTGGAGTACCGACAGAGAAGCTTTCTTT.

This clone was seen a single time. CDR3 DNA: TGCGCCAGCAGCCACGAACAGGGGCTTCGTACTGAAGCTTTCTTT. This encodes CASSHEQGLRTEAFF. V gene TRBV5-1 combines with J gene TRBJ1-1; 7 bases map to TRBD1. The CDR3 contains 15 residues. V lost 4 bases, J lost 5 bases, and 11 bases stayed unmatched. The germline CDR1 and CDR2 sequences are SGHRS and YFSETQ.

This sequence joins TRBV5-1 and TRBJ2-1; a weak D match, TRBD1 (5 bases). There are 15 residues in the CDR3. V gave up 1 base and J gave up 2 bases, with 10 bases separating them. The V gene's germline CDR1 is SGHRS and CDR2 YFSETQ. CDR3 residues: CASSLQGSPYNEQFF. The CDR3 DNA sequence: TGCGCCAGCAGCTTGCAGGGATCCCCCTACAATGAGCAGTTCTTC.

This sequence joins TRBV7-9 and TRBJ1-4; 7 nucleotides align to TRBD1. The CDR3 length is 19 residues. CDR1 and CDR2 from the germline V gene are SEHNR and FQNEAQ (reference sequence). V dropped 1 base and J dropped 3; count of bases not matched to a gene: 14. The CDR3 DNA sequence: TGTGCCAGCAGCTTAGGATCGGAGGGGGCGGAATCGTCTAATGAAAAACTGTTTTTT. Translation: CASSLGSEGAESSNEKLFF.

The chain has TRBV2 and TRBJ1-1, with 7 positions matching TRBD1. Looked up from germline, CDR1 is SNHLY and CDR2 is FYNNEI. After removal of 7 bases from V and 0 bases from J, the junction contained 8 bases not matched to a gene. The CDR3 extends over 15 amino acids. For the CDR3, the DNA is TGTGCCAGCATAGACAGGGCTATAATGAACACTGAAGCTTTCTTT. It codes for CASIDRAIMNTEAFF.

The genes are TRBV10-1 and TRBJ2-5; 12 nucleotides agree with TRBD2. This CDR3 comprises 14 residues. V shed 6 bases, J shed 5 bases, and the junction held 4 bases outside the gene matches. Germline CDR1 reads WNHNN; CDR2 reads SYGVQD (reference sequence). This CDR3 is CASRLAGGGETQYF. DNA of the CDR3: TGCGCCAGCAGGCTAGCGGGAGGGGGGGAGACCCAGTACTTC.

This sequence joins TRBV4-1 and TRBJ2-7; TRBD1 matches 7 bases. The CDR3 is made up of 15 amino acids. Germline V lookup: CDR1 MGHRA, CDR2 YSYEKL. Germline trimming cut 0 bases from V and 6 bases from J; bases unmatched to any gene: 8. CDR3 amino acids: CASSQEWPGGREQYF. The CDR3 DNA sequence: TGCGCCAGCAGCCAAGAATGGCCAGGGGGACGCGAGCAGTACTTC.

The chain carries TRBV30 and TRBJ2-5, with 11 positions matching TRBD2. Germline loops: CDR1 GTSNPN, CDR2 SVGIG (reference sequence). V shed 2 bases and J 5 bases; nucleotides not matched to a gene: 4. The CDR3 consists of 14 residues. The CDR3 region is CAWSQGLAAETQYF. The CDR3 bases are TGTGCCTGGAGTCAGGGACTAGCGGCGGAGACCCAGTACTTC.

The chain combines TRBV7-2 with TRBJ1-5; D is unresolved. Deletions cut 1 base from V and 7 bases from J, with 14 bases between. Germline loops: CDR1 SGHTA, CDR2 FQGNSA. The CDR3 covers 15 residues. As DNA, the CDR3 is TGTGCCAGCAGCTTAGGGAGTGAGTTGAGGCAGCCCCAGCATTTT. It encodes CASSLGSELRQPQHF. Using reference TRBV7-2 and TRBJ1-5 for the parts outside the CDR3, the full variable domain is GAGVSQSPSNKVTEKGKDVELRCDPISGHTALYWYRQSLGQGLEFLIYFQGNSAPDKSGLPSDRFSAERTGGSVSTLTIQRTQQEDSAVYLCASSLGSELRQPQHFGDGTRLSIL.

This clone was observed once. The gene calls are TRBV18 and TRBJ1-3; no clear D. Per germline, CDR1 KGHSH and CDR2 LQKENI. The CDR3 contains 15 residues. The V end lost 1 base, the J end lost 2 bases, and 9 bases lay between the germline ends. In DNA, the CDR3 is TGTGCCAGCTCACCACAATTAGTGACTGGAAACACCATATATTTT. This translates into CASSPQLVTGNTIYF.

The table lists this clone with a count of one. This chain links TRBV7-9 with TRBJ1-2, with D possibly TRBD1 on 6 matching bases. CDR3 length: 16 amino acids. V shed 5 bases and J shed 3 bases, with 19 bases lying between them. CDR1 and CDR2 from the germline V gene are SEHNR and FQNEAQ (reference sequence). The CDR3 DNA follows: TGTGCCAGCAGCCCACAGGGTCCGGGAGGGGACTATGGCTACACCTTC. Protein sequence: CASSPQGPGGDYGYTF.

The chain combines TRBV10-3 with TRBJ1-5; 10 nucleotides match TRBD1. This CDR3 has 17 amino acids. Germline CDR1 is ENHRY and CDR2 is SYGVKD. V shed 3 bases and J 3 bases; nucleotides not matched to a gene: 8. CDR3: CAISDFGTGAFNQPQHF. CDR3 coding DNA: TGTGCCATCAGTGACTTTGGGACAGGGGCTTTCAATCAGCCCCAGCATTTT.

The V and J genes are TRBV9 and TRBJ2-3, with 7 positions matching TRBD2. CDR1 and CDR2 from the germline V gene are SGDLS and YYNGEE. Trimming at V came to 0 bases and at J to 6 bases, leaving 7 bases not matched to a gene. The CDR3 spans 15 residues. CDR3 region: CASSVGGRASDTQYF. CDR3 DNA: TGTGCCAGCAGCGTAGGAGGGAGGGCCTCTGATACGCAGTATTTT. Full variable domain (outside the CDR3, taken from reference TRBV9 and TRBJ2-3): DSGVTQTPKHLITATGQRVTLRCSPRSGDLSVYWYQQSLDQGLQFLIQYYNGEERAKGNILERFSAQQFPDLHSELNLSSLELGDSALYFCASSVGGRASDTQYFGPGTRLTVL.

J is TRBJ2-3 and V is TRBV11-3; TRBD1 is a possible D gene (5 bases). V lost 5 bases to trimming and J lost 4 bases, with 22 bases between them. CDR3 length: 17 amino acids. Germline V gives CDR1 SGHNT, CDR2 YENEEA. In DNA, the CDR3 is TGTGCCAGCAGCCACATCCGGCAGGGCTATACATCAGATACGCAGTATTTT. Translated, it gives CASSHIRQGYTSDTQYF. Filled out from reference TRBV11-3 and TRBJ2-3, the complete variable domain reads EAGVVQSPRYKIIEKKQPVAFWCNPISGHNTLYWYLQNLGQGPELLIRYENEEAVDDSQLPKDRFSAERLKGVDSTLKIQPAELGDSAVYLCASSHIRQGYTSDTQYFGPGTRLTVL.

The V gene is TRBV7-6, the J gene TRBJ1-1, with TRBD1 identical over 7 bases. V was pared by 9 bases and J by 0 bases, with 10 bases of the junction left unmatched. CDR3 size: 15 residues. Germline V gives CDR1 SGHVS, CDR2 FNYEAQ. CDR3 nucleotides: TGTGCCAGTGGTGGGGACAGAGAAATGAACACTGAAGCTTTCTTT. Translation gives CASGGDREMNTEAFF.